This T cell receptor (beta chain) is drawn from a study of early T cells in non-severe SARS-CoV-2 infection. Study-wide context: The study sequenced bulk RNA from unsorted whole blood, with chains unpaired.

The CDR3 totals 13 residues. Looked up from germline, CDR1 is SQVTM and CDR2 is ANQGSEA. Trimming removed 7 bases at V and 4 bases at J, with 14 bases between. Individual cDNA molecules received unique molecular identifiers during library preparation. A single record per CDR3 protein comes from TCRdb applying MiXCR to the 5' RACE reads. Of 80,000 to 95,000 distinct CDR3 sequences listed, about 13% were seen once; the top ten hold around 1.5%. This clonotype came up many times. Its specificity is unknown. Study conclusions and caveats: Matching against VDJdb likely underestimated virus-specific expansions, favoring anti-spike CD8.

The source of this sequence is an adult who was a healthcare worker with PCR-confirmed SARS-CoV-2 infection or an uninfected control (not recorded which). Sequenced material: whole blood. V usage is TRBV29-1 and J usage is TRBJ2-1; D gene unclear. In nucleotides, the CDR3 is TGCAGCGCTGGGATCCAGTCGTACAATGAGCAGTTCTTC. Translated, it gives CSAGIQSYNEQFF.